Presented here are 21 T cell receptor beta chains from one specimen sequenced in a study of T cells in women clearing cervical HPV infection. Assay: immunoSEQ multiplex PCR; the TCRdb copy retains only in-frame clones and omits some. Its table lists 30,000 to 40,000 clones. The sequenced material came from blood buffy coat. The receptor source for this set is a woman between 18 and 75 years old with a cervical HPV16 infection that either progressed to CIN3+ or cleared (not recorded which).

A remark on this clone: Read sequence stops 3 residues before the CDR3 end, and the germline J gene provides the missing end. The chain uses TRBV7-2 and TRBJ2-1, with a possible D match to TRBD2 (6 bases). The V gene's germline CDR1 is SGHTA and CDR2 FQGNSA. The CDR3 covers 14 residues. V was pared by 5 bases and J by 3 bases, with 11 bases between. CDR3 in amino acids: CASSIGTLYNEQFF. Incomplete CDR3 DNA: TGTGCCAGCAGCATCGGGACTCTCTACAATGAG.

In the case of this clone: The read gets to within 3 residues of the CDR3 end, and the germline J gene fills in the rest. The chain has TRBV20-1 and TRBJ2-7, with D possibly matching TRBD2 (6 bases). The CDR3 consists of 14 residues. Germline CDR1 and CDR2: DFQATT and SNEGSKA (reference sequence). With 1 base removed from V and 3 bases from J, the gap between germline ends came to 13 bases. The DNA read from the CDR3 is TGCAGTGCTAGAGGGAATGGCGGGGACTACGAG. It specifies CSARGNGGDYE. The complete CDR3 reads CSARGNGGDYEQYF.

The CDR3 is CSAQQQGVDSPLHF. CDR3 DNA, as far as it was read: TGCAGCGCTCAGCAACAGGGAGTGGATTCACCC. V and J are TRBV29-1 and TRBJ1-6; perhaps TRBD1 as D (6 bases). The read gets to within 3 residues of the CDR3 end, and the germline J gene fills in the rest. The CDR3 is 14 amino acids. Trimming shortened V by 7 bases and J by 8 bases, and 18 bases separated the two germline ends. CDR1 is SQVTM, CDR2 ANQGSEA, per germline.

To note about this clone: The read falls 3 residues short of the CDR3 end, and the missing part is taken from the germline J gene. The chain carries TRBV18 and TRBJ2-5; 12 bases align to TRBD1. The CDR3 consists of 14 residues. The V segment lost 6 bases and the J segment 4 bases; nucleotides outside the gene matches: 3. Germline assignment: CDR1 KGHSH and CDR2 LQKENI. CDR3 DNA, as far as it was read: TGTGCCAGCTCCCGGGACAGGGGGCCAGAGACC. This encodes CASSRDRGPET. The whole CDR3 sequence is CASSRDRGPETQYF. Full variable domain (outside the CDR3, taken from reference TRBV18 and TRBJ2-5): NAGVMQNPRHLVRRRGQEARLRCSPMKGHSHVYWYRQLPEEGLKFMVYLQKENIIDESGMPKERFSAEFPKEGPSILRIQQVVRGDSAAYFCASSRDRGPETQYFGPGTRLLVL.

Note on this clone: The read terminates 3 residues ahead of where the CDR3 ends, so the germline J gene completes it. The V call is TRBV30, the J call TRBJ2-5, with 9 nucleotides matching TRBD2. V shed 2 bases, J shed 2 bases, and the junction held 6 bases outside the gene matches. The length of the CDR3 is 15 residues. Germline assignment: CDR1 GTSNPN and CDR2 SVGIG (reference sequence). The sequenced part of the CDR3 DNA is TGTGCCTGGAGTCGGGCGGGAGGGGGTCAAGAGACC. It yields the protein CAWSRAGGGQET. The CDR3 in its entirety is CAWSRAGGGQETQYF.

The CDR3 bases that were read are TGTGCCAGCAGCTTTACAGGGGCCACCGGGGAG. Translation: CASSFTGATGE. The full CDR3 is CASSFTGATGELFF. V gene TRBV7-2 combines with J gene TRBJ2-2; the match to TRBD1 covers 7 bases. The CDR3 end falls 3 residues outside the read, so it is completed with the germline J gene. The length of the CDR3 is 14 residues. V shed 3 bases and J 4 bases; nucleotides not matched to a gene: 2. CDR1 SGHTA and CDR2 FQGNSA come from the germline V gene. Together with reference TRBV7-2 and TRBJ2-2, the CDR3 gives the full variable domain: GAGVSQSPSNKVTEKGKDVELRCDPISGHTALYWYRQSLGQGLEFLIYFQGNSAPDKSGLPSDRFSAERTGGSVSTLTIQRTQQEDSAVYLCASSFTGATGELFFGEGSRLTVL.

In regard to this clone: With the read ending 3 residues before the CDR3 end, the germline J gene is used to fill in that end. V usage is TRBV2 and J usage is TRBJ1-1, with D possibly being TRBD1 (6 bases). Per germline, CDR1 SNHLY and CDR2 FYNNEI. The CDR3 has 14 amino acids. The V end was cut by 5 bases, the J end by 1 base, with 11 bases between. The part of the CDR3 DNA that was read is TGTGCCAGCAGTCGACAGGCTCAGAACACTGAA. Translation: CASSRQAQNTE. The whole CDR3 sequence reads CASSRQAQNTEAFF. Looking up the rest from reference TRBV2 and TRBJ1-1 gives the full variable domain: EPEVTQTPSHQVTQMGQEVILRCVPISNHLYFYWYRQILGQKVEFLVSFYNNEISEKSEIFDDQFSVERPDGSNFTLKIRSTKLEDSAMYFCASSRQAQNTEAFFGQGTRLTVV.

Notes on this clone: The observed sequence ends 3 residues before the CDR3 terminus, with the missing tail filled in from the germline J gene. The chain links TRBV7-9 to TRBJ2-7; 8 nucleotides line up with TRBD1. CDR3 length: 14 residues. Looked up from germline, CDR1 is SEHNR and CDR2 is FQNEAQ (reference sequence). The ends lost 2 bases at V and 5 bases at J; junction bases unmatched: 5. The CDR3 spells CASSLQGAANEQYF. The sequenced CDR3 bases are TGTGCCAGCAGCTTACAGGGGGCGGCGAACGAG.

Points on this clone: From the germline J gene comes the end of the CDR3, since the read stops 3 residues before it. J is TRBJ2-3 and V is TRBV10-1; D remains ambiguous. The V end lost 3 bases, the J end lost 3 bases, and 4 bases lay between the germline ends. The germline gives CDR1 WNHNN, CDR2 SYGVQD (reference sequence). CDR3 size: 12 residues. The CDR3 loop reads CASSERTDTQYF. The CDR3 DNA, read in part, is TGCGCCAGCAGTGAAAGGACAGATACG.

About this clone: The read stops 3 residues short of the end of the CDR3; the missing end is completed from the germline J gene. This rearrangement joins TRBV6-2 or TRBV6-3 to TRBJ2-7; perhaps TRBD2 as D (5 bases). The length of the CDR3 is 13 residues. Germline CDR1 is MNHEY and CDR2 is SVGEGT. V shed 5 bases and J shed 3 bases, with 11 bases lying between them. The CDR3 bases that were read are TGTGCCAGCAGTACCCCACTAGTCTACGAG. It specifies CASSTPLVYE. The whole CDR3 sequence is CASSTPLVYEQYF.

The CDR3 loop reads CASSSSGTGLYGYTF. Partial CDR3 DNA: TGCGCCAGCAGCTCGTCCGGGACAGGGCTCTATGGC. The chain recombines TRBV5-1 with TRBJ1-2, with 9 bases matching TRBD1. The read ends 3 residues early relative to the CDR3; the germline J gene fills the gap. Germline V gene data show CDR1 as SGHRS and CDR2 as YFSETQ. This CDR3 has 15 residues. Trimming removed 3 bases from V and 4 bases from J; junction bases left unmatched: 7.

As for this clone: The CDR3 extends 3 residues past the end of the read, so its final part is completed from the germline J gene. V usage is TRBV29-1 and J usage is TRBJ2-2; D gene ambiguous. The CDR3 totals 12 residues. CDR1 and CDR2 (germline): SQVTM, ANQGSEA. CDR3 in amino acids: CSVQTANSPLFF. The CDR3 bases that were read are TGCAGCGTTCAAACAGCTAATTCACCG.

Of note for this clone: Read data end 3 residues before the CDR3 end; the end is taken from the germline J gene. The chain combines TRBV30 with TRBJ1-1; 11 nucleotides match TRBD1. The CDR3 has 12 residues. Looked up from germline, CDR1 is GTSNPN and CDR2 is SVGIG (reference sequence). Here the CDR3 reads CALQDRGRAAFF. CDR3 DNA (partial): TGTGCCCTACAGGACAGGGGGCGAGCC. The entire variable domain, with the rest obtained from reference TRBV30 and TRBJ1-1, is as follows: SQTIHQWPATLVQPVGSPLSLECTVEGTSNPNLYWYRQAAGRGLQLLFYSVGIGQISSEVPQNLSASRPQDRQFILSSKKLLLSDSGFYLCALQDRGRAAFFGQGTRLTVV.

The chain's CDR3 is CASSPTRGLGYGYTF. Partial CDR3 DNA: TGTGCCAGCAGCCCAACCAGGGGGCTTGGCTATGGC. V usage is TRBV7-2 and J usage is TRBJ1-2, with 8 positions matching TRBD1. The read terminates 3 residues ahead of where the CDR3 ends, so the germline J gene completes it. V gave up 5 bases and J gave up 4 bases; unmatched junction bases: 9. There are 15 residues in the CDR3. Germline CDR1 reads SGHTA; CDR2 reads FQGNSA.

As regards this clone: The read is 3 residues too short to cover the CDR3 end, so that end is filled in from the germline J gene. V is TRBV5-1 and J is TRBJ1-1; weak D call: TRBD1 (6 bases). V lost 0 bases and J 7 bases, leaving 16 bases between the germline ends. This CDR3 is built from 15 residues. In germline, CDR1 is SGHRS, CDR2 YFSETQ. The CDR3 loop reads CASSLEGRGGSEAFF. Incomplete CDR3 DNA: TGCGCCAGCAGCTTGGAGGGCAGGGGCGGGAGTGAA.

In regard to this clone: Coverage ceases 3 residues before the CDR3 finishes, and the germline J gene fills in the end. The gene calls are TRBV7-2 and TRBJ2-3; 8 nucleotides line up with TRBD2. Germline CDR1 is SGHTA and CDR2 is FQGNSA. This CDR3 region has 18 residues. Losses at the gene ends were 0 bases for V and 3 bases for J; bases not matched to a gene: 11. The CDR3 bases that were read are TGTGCCAGCAGCTTAGCGCTCTCTCGGGGGGGCAGTACAGATACG. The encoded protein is CASSLALSRGGSTDT. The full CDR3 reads CASSLALSRGGSTDTQYF.

Incomplete CDR3 DNA: TGTGCCAGCAGAAGAGCGGGTTCCTACGAG. This gives the protein CASRRAGSYE. The full CDR3 protein reads CASRRAGSYEQYF. This sequence joins TRBV5-4 and TRBJ2-7, with a tentative D call TRBD2 (6 bases). The sequence runs out 3 residues before the end of the CDR3; the remainder is reconstructed from the germline J gene. Germline V lookup: CDR1 SGHNT, CDR2 YYREEE (reference sequence). This CDR3 region has 13 residues. V gave up 5 bases and J gave up 1 base, with 10 bases separating them.

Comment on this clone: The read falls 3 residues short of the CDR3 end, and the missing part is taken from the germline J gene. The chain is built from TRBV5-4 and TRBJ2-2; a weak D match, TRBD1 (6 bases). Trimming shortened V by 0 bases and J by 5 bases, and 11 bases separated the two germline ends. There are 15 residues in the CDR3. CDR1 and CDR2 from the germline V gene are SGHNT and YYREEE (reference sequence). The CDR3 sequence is CASSLGGQITGELFF. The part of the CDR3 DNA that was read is TGTGCCAGCAGCTTGGGGGGGCAGATTACCGGGGAG.

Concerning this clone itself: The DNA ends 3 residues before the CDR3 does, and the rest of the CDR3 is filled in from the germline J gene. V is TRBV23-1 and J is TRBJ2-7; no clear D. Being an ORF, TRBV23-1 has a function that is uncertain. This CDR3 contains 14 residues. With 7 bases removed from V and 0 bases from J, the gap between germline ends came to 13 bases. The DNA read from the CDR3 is TGCGCCAGCAAGCCAAGAACAGACTCCTACGAG. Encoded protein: CASKPRTDSYE. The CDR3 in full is CASKPRTDSYEQYF.

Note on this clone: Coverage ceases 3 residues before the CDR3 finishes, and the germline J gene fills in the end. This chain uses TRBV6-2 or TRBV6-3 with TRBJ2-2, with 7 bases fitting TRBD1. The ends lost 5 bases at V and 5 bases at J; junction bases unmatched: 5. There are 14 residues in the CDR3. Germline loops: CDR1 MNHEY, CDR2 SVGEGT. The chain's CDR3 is CASSDRVETGELFF. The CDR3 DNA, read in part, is TGTGCCAGCAGTGACAGGGTGGAGACCGGGGAG.

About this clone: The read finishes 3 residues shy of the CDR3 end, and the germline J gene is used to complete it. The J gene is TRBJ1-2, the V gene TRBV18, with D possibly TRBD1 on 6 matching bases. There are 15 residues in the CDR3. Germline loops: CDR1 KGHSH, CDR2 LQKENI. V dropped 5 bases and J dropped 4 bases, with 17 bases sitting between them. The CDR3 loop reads CASSLDSTRGYGYTF. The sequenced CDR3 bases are TGTGCCAGCTCATTGGACAGTACCAGAGGCTATGGC.